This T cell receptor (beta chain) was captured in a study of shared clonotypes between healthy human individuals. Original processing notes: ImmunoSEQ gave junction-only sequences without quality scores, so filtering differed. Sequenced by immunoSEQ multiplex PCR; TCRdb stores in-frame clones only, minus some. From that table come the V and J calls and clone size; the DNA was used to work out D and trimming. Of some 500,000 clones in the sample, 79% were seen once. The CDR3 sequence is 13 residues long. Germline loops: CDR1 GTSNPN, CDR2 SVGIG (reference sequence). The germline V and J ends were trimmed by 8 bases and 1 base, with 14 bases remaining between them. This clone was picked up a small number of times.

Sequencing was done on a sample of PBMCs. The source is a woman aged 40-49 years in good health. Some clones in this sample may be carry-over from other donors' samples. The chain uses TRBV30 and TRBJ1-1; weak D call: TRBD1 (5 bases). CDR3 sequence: CAQNGGSNTEAFF. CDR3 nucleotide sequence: TGTGCCCAAAATGGGGGATCGAACACTGAAGCTTTCTTT.